This T cell receptor (beta chain) was documented in a study of blood T cell repertoires in COVID-19. Whole-study context: PBMCs, B-cell-depleted T cells, or T cells provided the cDNA or gDNA that made up the material.

During active infection, Seattle patients enrolled and were then monitored through disease. The method was immunoSEQ multiplex PCR; TCRdb's version includes in-frame clones alone and lacks a portion of them. The top ten clones hold less than 5.5% of a sample with around 140,000 clones, about 89% of them seen once. The sequence was obtained from a man aged 60 to 69 with COVID-19, enrolled during active disease. The sample consisted of peripheral blood.

This CDR3 reads CASSTGSTGELFF. CDR3 coding DNA: TGTGCCAGCAGCACAGGGTCCACCGGGGAGCTGTTTTTT. V and J are TRBV6-5 and TRBJ2-2; D possibly corresponds to TRBD1 (6 bases). Trimming took 6 bases from V and 4 from J, leaving 9 bases between them. Germline V gives CDR1 MNHEY, CDR2 SVGAGI. The CDR3 loop spans 13 amino acids.